This record looks at one T cell receptor beta chain sequence and its context. The V end lost 8 bases, the J end lost 6 bases, and 13 bases lay between the germline ends. Germline CDR1 reads SNHLY; CDR2 reads FYNNEI. This CDR3 contains 12 residues. The data stem from a study of T cell changes during pregnancy in multiple sclerosis. Data came from immunoSEQ multiplex PCR; TCRdb stores just in-frame clones and leaves some out. The sample includes 85,000 to 100,000 clones, around 92% of them seen just once. This sequence originates from a female donor with multiple sclerosis, enrolled in a pregnancy study. The chain uses TRBV2 and TRBJ1-1; D is uncertain. Sequencing was performed on peripheral blood, taken in the first trimester of pregnancy. CDR3 in DNA: TGTGCCAGCTCGGCTGGGAGCCCTGAAGCTTTCTTT. This sequence encodes CASSAGSPEAFF.